The clone carrying this T cell receptor (beta chain) has more than one count but fewer than ten. As yet, its antigen is unknown. Built from TCR beta cDNA, the libraries had unique molecular identifiers in them. Via MiXCR, TCRdb re-called the PCR reads, giving one row per CDR3 protein. This table has a few hundred thousand distinct CDR3 sequences, approximately 38% appearing once. The data derive from a study of post-analysis software for immune sequencing data. Study outcomes and limitations: Strong co-clustering by F measure was evident for samples that had been prepared in the same batch. Patients showed TRBV5-6, TRBV5-1 and TRBV20-1 among roughly 5 TRBV segments more frequent than in controls.

The germline CDR1 and CDR2 sequences are LGHDT and YNNKEL (reference sequence). V shed 1 base and J shed 7 bases, with 14 bases lying between them. This CDR3 is built from 14 residues. Source material: blood. The chain carries TRBV3-1 and TRBJ2-7, with D uncertain. This TCR was sampled from a girl aged 10 to 17 with multiple sclerosis. CDR3 amino acids: CASSQVFGPSEQYF. CDR3 DNA sequence: TGTGCCAGCAGCCAAGTTTTCGGACCTAGTGAGCAGTACTTC.